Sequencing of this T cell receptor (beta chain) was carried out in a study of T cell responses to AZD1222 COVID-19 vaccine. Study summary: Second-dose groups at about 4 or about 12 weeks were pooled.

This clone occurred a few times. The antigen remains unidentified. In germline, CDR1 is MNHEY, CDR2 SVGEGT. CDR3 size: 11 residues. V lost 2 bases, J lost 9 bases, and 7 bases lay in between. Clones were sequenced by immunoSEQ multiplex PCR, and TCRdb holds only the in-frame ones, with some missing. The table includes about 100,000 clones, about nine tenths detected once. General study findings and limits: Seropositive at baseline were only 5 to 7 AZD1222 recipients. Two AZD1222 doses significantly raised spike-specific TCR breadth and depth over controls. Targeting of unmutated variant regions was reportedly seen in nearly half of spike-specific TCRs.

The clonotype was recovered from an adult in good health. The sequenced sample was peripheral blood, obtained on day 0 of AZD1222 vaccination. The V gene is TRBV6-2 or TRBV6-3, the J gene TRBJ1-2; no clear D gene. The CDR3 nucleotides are TGTGCCAGCAGTTACCAGTCCCGCTACACCTTC. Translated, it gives CASSYQSRYTF.